This is a list of T cell receptor beta chains from one sample in a study of Graves' ophthalmopathy and Graves' hyperthyroidism. A single record per CDR3 protein comes from TCRdb applying MiXCR to the multiplex PCR reads. Altogether 1 million to 1.3 million distinct CDR3 sequences are present, about 36% being singletons, with the ten largest covering 11%. The sample was peripheral blood or thyroid tissue (not recorded which). These receptors were collected from an adult man with Graves' hyperthyroidism. The CDR3 runs from the conserved cysteine through the conserved F or W. The order of the fields is V gene, J gene, D gene, clone size, CDR3 protein, CDR3 DNA. A D gene is named only where the DNA matches it firmly. Not all rows give a size; the values are once, few, many and, for expanded clones, a class.

TRBV4-3	TRBJ2-7	TRBD2	many	CASSQLAGLDEQYF	TGCGCCAGCAGCCAACTAGCGGGTCTCGACGAGCAGTACTTC
TRBV11-2	TRBJ1-1	NA	NA	CATTRVGTEAFF	TGTGCCACAACCAGGGTAGGCACTGAAGCTTTCTTT
TRBV29-1	TRBJ2-6	NA	once	CSVVTTGANVLTF	TGCAGCGTTGTGACCACAGGGGCCAACGTCCTGACTTTC
TRBV12-3/TRBV12-4	TRBJ2-2	NA	NA	CASSLVSRLIDANTGELFF	TGTGCCAGCAGTTTAGTCTCTCGGCTTATCGACGCGAACACCGGGGAGCTGTTTTTT
TRBV11-1	TRBJ1-2	NA	NA	CAWSPGLGSNYGYTF	TGTGCCTGGAGCCCGGGCCTAGGGTCTAACTATGGCTACACCTTC
TRBV20-1	TRBJ1-6	TRBD1	many	CSAEPGQLDSPLHF	TGCAGTGCGGAACCGGGACAGCTAGATTCACCCCTCCACTTT
TRBV7-2	TRBJ1-3	NA	NA	CASSVKTQGFSGNTIYF	TGTGCCAGCAGCGTTAAGACGCAGGGGTTCTCTGGAAACACCATATATTTT
TRBV5-1	TRBJ1-4	NA	NA	CASSDGIGVLTNEKLFF	TGCGCCAGCAGCGATGGGATAGGGGTCCTAACTAATGAAAAACTGTTTTTT
TRBV6-5	TRBJ2-6	NA	NA	CASSYGLGGANVLTF	TGTGCCAGCAGTTACGGGCTGGGAGGGGCCAACGTCCTGACTTTC
TRBV5-5	TRBJ2-6	NA	many	CASSPRDSSGANVLTF	TGTGCCAGCAGCCCGCGGGATAGTTCTGGGGCCAACGTCCTGACTTTC
TRBV4-1	TRBJ2-7	TRBD1	NA	CASSQARDRVLYEQYF	TGCGCCAGCAGCCAAGCGCGGGACAGGGTTCTCTACGAGCAGTACTTC
TRBV7-3	TRBJ2-7	TRBD2	NA	CARGLAGGIHEQYF	TGTGCAAGAGGCCTAGCGGGGGGCATCCACGAGCAGTACTTC
TRBV5-4	TRBJ1-1	NA	NA	CASSLDPINTEAFF	TGTGCCAGCAGCTTGGATCCTATCAACACTGAAGCTTTCTTT
TRBV5-8	TRBJ2-2	NA	NA	CASSLEWAGELFF	TGTGCCAGCAGCTTGGAGTGGGCCGGGGAGCTGTTTTTT
TRBV10-3	TRBJ1-5	NA	NA	CAISEGGINQPQHF	TGTGCCATCAGTGAGGGCGGAATAAATCAGCCCCAGCATTTT
TRBV5-1	TRBJ2-5	NA	NA	CASSYQGKETQYF	TGCGCCAGCAGCTACCAGGGGAAGGAGACCCAGTACTTC
TRBV5-1	TRBJ2-7	NA	NA	CASSTAPLGAENEQYF	TGCGCCAGCAGCACGGCCCCCTTGGGGGCCGAAAACGAGCAGTACTTC
TRBV7-2	TRBJ1-5	NA	few	CASSPPGRNQPQHF	TGTGCCAGCAGTCCCCCGGGGCGAAATCAGCCCCAGCATTTT
TRBV4-1	TRBJ2-5	TRBD1	NA	CASSQGTGAHQETQYF	TGCGCCAGCAGCCAAGGGACAGGGGCCCACCAAGAGACCCAGTACTTC
TRBV5-4	TRBJ2-2	NA	NA	CASSYWAGELFF	TGTGCCAGCAGCTATTGGGCCGGGGAGCTGTTTTTT
TRBV5-6	TRBJ2-7	NA	few	CASSQRISYEQYF	TGTGCCAGCAGCCAAAGGATTTCCTACGAGCAGTACTTC
TRBV7-3	TRBJ2-7	TRBD2	many	CASSSGAGASYEQYF	TGTGCCAGCAGCTCCGGGGCGGGAGCTTCGTACGAGCAGTACTTC
TRBV10-3	TRBJ1-2	NA	NA	CAREVGPTYGYTF	TGTGCTAGAGAGGTTGGACCGACCTATGGCTACACCTTC
TRBV9	TRBJ2-5	NA	many	CASSVAGVKETQYF	TGTGCCAGCAGCGTAGCCGGGGTGAAAGAGACCCAGTACTTC
TRBV7-8	TRBJ2-7	TRBD1	few	CASSSGDRGTYEQYF	TGTGCCAGCAGCTCCGGGGACAGGGGGACCTACGAGCAGTACTTC
TRBV7-7	TRBJ2-5	NA	many	CASSLAFGRGQETQYF	TGTGCCAGCAGCTTAGCGTTTGGAAGAGGACAAGAGACCCAGTACTTC
TRBV29-1	TRBJ2-3	NA	many	CSVDQGADTQYF	TGCAGCGTAGACCAAGGGGCGGATACGCAGTATTTT
TRBV29-1	TRBJ1-1	NA	NA	CSVVDPNTEAFF	TGCAGCGTCGTGGACCCGAACACTGAAGCTTTCTTT
TRBV29-1	TRBJ2-5	NA	NA	CSSFRGQETQYF	TGCAGCAGTTTTCGAGGACAAGAGACCCAGTACTTC
TRBV6-6	TRBJ2-7	NA	many	CASSYSGGGEQYF	TGTGCCAGCAGTTACTCGGGGGGCGGCGAGCAGTACTTC
TRBV12-3/TRBV12-4	TRBJ1-1	NA	many	CASTAGDEAFF	TGTGCCAGCACCGCGGGGGATGAAGCTTTCTTT
TRBV12-3/TRBV12-4	TRBJ2-7	NA	few	CASSWSGAGYEQYF	TGTGCCAGCAGTTGGTCCGGGGCCGGATACGAGCAGTACTTC
TRBV20-1	TRBJ1-5	NA	many	CSAGKPQHF	TGCAGTGCCGGGAAGCCCCAGCATTTT
TRBV20-1	TRBJ1-2	NA	few	CSAPGHGEYGYTF	TGCAGTGCTCCGGGACACGGGGAATATGGCTACACCTTC
TRBV5-4	TRBJ2-7	TRBD2	NA	CASSREVSYEQYF	TGTGCCAGCAGCCGGGAGGTCTCCTACGAGCAGTACTTC
TRBV7-2	TRBJ1-2	NA	NA	CASSSGHRGDGYTF	TGTGCCAGCAGCTCCGGCCATCGGGGGGATGGCTACACCTTC
TRBV5-1	TRBJ1-1	NA	many	CASSPRDRNTEAFF	TGTGCCAGCAGTCCAAGGGACCGGAACACTGAAGCTTTCTTT
TRBV5-6	TRBJ1-1	NA	many	CASSLTSRWAEAFF	TGTGCCAGCAGCTTAACGAGTAGATGGGCTGAAGCTTTCTTT
TRBV7-3	TRBJ2-3	TRBD2	NA	CASSLGGGNTDTQYF	TGTGCCAGCAGCTTGGGCGGGGGGAACACAGATACGCAGTATTTT
TRBV7-9	TRBJ1-1	TRBD1	NA	CASSSRWDSEAFF	TGTGCCAGCAGTTCTCGATGGGACAGCGAAGCTTTCTTT
TRBV28	TRBJ1-2	NA	few	CASSIAKTYGYTF	TGTGCCAGCAGTATCGCCAAGACCTATGGCTACACCTTC
TRBV4-3	TRBJ2-5	TRBD1	NA	CASSQAVAGTATKETQYF	TGCGCCAGCAGCCAAGCCGTTGCCGGGACAGCGACTAAAGAGACCCAGTACTTC
TRBV6-5	TRBJ1-3	NA	many	CASVGLSGNTIYF	TGTGCCAGCGTGGGGCTCTCTGGAAACACCATATATTTT
TRBV19	TRBJ1-2	NA	many	CASSIGENYGYTF	TGTGCCAGTAGTATTGGAGAAAACTATGGCTACACCTTC
TRBV5-1	TRBJ1-3	NA	NA	CASSLEGRYGNTIYF	TGCGCCAGCAGCTTGGAAGGCCGTTATGGGAACACCATATATTTT
TRBV6-6	TRBJ2-7	NA	once	CASSASESSYEQYF	TGTGCCAGCAGTGCCTCGGAATCCAGCTACGAGCAGTACTTC
TRBV5-1	TRBJ1-2	NA	many	CASSFDKGRGYTF	TGCGCCAGCAGCTTTGACAAGGGGAGGGGCTACACCTTC
TRBV4-3	TRBJ1-4	NA	many	CASSQVSGGKLFF	TGCGCCAGCAGCCAAGTCTCTGGTGGGAAACTGTTTTTT
TRBV2	TRBJ2-6	NA	NA	CASSEALRGMANVLTF	TGTGCCAGCAGTGAAGCGCTTCGGGGGATGGCCAACGTCCTGACTTTC
TRBV2	TRBJ1-6	NA	many	CASSEALHRGLQSPLHF	TGTGCCAGCAGTGAAGCGCTTCATCGGGGACTCCAGTCACCCCTCCACTTT
TRBV14	TRBJ1-5	NA	NA	CASSQVAGATGKVQPQHF	TGTGCCAGCAGCCAAGTCGCAGGGGCGACCGGGAAAGTTCAGCCCCAGCATTTT
TRBV12-3/TRBV12-4	TRBJ2-7	TRBD1	NA	CASSRDSVSSKQYF	TGTGCCAGCAGCCGGGACAGTGTATCTTCCAAGCAGTACTTC
TRBV14	TRBJ1-6	TRBD1	many	CASSQMDRGDSPLHF	TGTGCCAGCAGCCAAATGGACAGGGGAGATTCACCCCTCCACTTT
TRBV6-2/TRBV6-3	TRBJ1-5	NA	few	CASRGESQPQHF	TGTGCCAGCAGAGGGGAGAGCCAGCCCCAGCATTTT
TRBV5-6	TRBJ1-2	NA	NA	CASTQGKLNYGYTF	TGTGCCAGCACCCAGGGCAAACTTAACTATGGCTACACCTTC
TRBV2	TRBJ1-6	NA	many	CASNYGGLNSPLHF	TGTGCCAGCAATTACGGGGGGTTGAATTCACCCCTCCACTTT
TRBV12-3/TRBV12-4	TRBJ1-2	NA	NA	CASRYDKFGYTF	TGTGCCAGCAGATATGACAAGTTTGGCTACACCTTC
TRBV12-3/TRBV12-4	TRBJ2-7	TRBD1	many	CASSLQGPTSYEQYF	TGTGCCAGCAGCTTACAGGGGCCAACCTCCTACGAGCAGTACTTC